A selection of T cell receptor beta chains follows, all from one sample in a study of CD8+CD57+ T cells in acquired aplastic anemia. TCRdb reprocessed the reads with MiXCR, giving one entry per CDR3 protein. The data hold around 150,000 distinct CDR3 sequences, with 41% observed a single time. Sequencing was carried out using sorted CD4+, CD8+, or CD8+CD57+ T cells (not recorded which) from PBMCs. The receptors derive from a human donor in good health, serving as a control. CDR3s include the opening cysteine and the closing phenylalanine or tryptophan. The D gene is left open where the match is weak. Only some rows state a clone size, as once, few, many or a class for expanded clones.

J,size,V,D,CDR3,DNA
TRBJ2-3,NA,TRBV11-2,TRBD1,CASSLELLRDREDTQYF,TGTGCCAGCAGCTTAGAACTACTCCGGGACAGGGAAGATACGCAGTATTTT
TRBJ1-5,many,TRBV12-3/TRBV12-4,NA,CASSPMSGLDQPQHF,TGTGCCAGCAGCCCGATGTCAGGGCTCGATCAGCCCCAGCATTTT
TRBJ1-4,NA,TRBV5-1,NA,CASSFRVRRGNEKLFF,TGCGCCAGCAGCTTTAGGGTCCGTCGGGGTAATGAAAAACTGTTTTTT
TRBJ1-2,many,TRBV5-8,NA,CASSPGGWTYGYTF,TGTGCCAGCAGCCCCGGAGGGTGGACCTATGGCTACACCTTC
TRBJ1-4,NA,TRBV7-8,TRBD1,CASSLTGTASEKLFF,TGTGCCAGCAGCCTCACCGGGACAGCAAGCGAAAAACTGTTTTTT
TRBJ2-1,many,TRBV10-2,TRBD2,CASSAGGGPYNEQFF,TGCGCCAGCAGTGCGGGGGGGGGCCCCTACAATGAGCAGTTCTTC
TRBJ2-7,NA,TRBV20-1,TRBD2,CSASAASGSSYEQYF,TGCAGTGCTAGTGCGGCTAGCGGGAGCTCCTACGAGCAGTACTTC
TRBJ2-2,NA,TRBV10-3,NA,CAITGEPNTGELFF,TGTGCCATCACCGGCGAACCGAACACCGGGGAGCTGTTTTTT
TRBJ1-1,NA,TRBV3-1,TRBD1,CASSQAGGDTEAFF,TGTGCCAGCAGCCAAGCAGGGGGGGACACTGAAGCTTTCTTT
TRBJ2-1,NA,TRBV3-1,NA,CASSQEARDFNEQFF,TGTGCCAGCAGCCAAGAAGCTCGGGACTTCAATGAGCAGTTCTTC
TRBJ2-7,many,TRBV29-1,TRBD2,CSVAGGRSAYEQYF,TGCAGCGTTGCAGGCGGGAGGTCCGCCTACGAGCAGTACTTC
TRBJ2-3,NA,TRBV5-4,TRBD2,CASSFYSSGGLSNTQYF,TGTGCCAGCAGCTTCTACTCTAGCGGGGGTTTGTCAAATACGCAGTATTTT
TRBJ2-2,NA,TRBV10-3,NA,CAISLGVSGAGELFF,TGTGCCATCAGTTTGGGAGTATCGGGGGCCGGGGAGCTGTTTTTT
TRBJ2-5,few,TRBV30,TRBD2,CAWSGTSGGAGETQYF,TGTGCCTGGAGCGGGACTAGCGGGGGGGCAGGGGAGACCCAGTACTTC
TRBJ1-1,many,TRBV20-1,NA,CSAVLGGGNTEAFF,NA